Sequencing of this T cell receptor beta chain was carried out in a study of cytomegalovirus exposure and HLA in healthy donors. The wider study: Most genotyped donors, roughly 80% of about 430, had Caucasian-associated genetic ancestry. The study, taken as a whole, reports: In a later analysis, compared with equally common non-associated chains, HLA-associated beta chains were more expanded. An observed cluster of highly shared sequence variants was recorded as a likely sequencing artifact. In a later analysis, at a false discovery rate of 0.05, 16,951 TCR beta sequences were associated with HLA alleles.

Vbeta (60) and Jbeta (13) primers were used in the PCR. Some clones are missing from TCRdb's copy, which holds only in-frame ones; the method was immunoSEQ multiplex PCR. Its table lists roughly 100,000 clones. CDR3 length: 21 amino acids. Germline loops: CDR1 LNHNV, CDR2 YYDKDF (reference sequence). With V trimmed by 2 bases and J by 0 bases, 14 bases remained unmatched. As to this clone: Antigen unknown.

This rearrangement joins TRBV15 to TRBJ2-1, with 12 nucleotides matching TRBD2. The clonotype comes from a man aged 40-49 years in good health and CMV-seronegative. The sample consisted of PBMCs. The CDR3 DNA sequence: TGTGCCACCAGCAGAAAACCATCGGGACTAGCGGGCAAAAGCTCCTACAATGAGCAGTTCTTC. Protein: CATSRKPSGLAGKSSYNEQFF.